In its sample, the clone carrying this TCR beta chain was seen many times. Original data processing: Counting gave a median of 95,638 TCRs per sample, with values ranging from roughly 23,224 to 700,000. Each CDR3 protein is one row after TCRdb ran MiXCR on the RACE reads. These V and J calls are TCRdb output, not the study's own analysis. The table shows 50,000 to 65,000 distinct CDR3 sequences, with approximately 10% occurring only once. This specimen comes from a study of human T cells and chemical hapten exposure. As for the study in general: Patch testing placed 0.01% DPC on the upper back, with readings at 6 days.

Time point indicated: pre-sensitization, week 0. As for treatment: therapeutic diphenylcyclopropenone sensitization with weekly scalp DPC. Alopecia patients, 18 to 70 years old and DPC-suitable, served as donors. Extraction yielded total RNA from whole blood (unfractionated). The specimen comprised whole blood, sampled in connection with sensitization to the hapten diphenylcyclopropenone (DPC). The receptor comes from a woman between 40 and 50 years old with alopecia areata. Some clones in this sample may be carry-over from other donors' samples.

CDR3 coding DNA: TGCGCCAGCAGCTCCGGGACGGCGAACACCGGGGAGCTGTTTTTT. This translates into CASSSGTANTGELFF. This chain connects TRBV5-1 to TRBJ2-2; D may match TRBD1 or TRBD2 (5 bases each). The V gene lost 3 bases and the J gene lost 0 bases, with 9 bases spanning the gap. Germline assignment: CDR1 SGHRS and CDR2 YFSETQ. The CDR3 runs 15 residues.